This TCR beta chain was sequenced during a study of blood T cell repertoires in COVID-19. Self-reported history from a screening survey and questionnaire set each donor's cohort. Symptom resolution, clearance, or two negative PCRs marked the recovered donors of Cohort 3. V shed 0 bases and J shed 5 bases, with 13 bases lying between them. CDR1 and CDR2 from the germline V gene are LGHNA and YSLEER. CDR3 length: 15 amino acids. Study processing details: Quantification of nucleated cells was approximated via reference gene primer amplification. Some clones are missing from TCRdb's copy, which holds only in-frame ones; the method was immunoSEQ multiplex PCR. For V, J and clone size, that table is used; D and trimming come from the DNA. The sample yields approximately 220,000 clones, 88% seen once.

The sequence derives from a woman aged 30 to 39 who had recovered from COVID-19. V gene TRBV4-3 combines with J gene TRBJ1-1; D call uncertain. The sequencing input was PBMCs or T cells enriched from blood (not recorded which). CDR3 sequence (DNA): TGCGCCAGCAGCCAAGATTGGGCGGGAAGTACTGAAGCTTTCTTT. Amino acids: CASSQDWAGSTEAFF.